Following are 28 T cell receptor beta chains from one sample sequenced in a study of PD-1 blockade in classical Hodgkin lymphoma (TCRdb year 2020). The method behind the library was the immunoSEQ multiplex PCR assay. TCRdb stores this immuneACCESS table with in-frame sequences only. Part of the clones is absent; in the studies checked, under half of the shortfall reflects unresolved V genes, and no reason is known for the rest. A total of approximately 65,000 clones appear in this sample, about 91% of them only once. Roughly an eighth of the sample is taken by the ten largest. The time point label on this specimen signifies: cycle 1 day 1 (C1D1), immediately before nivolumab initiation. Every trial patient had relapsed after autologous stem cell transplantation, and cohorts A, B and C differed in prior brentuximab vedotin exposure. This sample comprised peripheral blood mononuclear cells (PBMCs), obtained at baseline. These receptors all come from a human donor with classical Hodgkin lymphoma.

For the CDR3, the DNA is TGTGCCAGCAGCTCAGCGACTAGCGGGGGGCTCAGGGAGCTGTTTTTT. Its translation: CASSSATSGGLRELFF. This rearrangement joins TRBV7-9 to TRBJ2-2; TRBD2 matches at 13 bases. Per germline, CDR1 SEHNR and CDR2 FQNEAQ (reference sequence). The CDR3 runs 16 residues. The V gene end was trimmed by 4 bases and the J gene end by 9 bases; junction bases not matched to a gene: 8.

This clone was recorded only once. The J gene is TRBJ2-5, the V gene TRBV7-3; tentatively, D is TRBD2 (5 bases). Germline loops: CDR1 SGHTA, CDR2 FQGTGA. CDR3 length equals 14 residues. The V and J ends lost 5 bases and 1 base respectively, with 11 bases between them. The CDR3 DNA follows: TGTGCCAGCAGCCAACGAGGGAGCCAAGAGACCCAGTACTTC. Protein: CASSQRGSQETQYF.

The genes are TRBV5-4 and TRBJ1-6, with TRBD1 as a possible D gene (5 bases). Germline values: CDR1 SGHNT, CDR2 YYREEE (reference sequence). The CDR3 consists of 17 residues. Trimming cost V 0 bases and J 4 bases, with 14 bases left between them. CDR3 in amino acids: CASSLAGRDLYNSPLHF. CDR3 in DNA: TGTGCCAGCAGCTTGGCCGGTCGGGACCTTTATAATTCACCCCTCCACTTT.

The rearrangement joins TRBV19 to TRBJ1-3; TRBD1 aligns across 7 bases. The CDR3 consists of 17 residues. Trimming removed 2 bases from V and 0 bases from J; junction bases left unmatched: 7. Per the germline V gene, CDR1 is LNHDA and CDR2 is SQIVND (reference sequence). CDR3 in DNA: TGTGCCAGTAGTATATACCAGGGGGAGAGCTCTGGAAACACCATATATTTT. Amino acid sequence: CASSIYQGESSGNTIYF.

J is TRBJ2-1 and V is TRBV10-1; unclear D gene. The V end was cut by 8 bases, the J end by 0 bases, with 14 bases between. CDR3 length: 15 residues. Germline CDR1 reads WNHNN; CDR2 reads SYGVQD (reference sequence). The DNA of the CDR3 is TGCGCCAGCTCTAGGGCTCCAAGCTCCTACAATGAGCAGTTCTTC. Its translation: CASSRAPSSYNEQFF.

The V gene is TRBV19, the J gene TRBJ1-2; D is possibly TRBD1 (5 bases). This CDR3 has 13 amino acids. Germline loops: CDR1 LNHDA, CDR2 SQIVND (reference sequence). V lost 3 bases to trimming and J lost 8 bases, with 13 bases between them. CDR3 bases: TGTGCCAGTAGTATCGGGACCCAAAGGGGCTACACCTTC. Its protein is CASSIGTQRGYTF.

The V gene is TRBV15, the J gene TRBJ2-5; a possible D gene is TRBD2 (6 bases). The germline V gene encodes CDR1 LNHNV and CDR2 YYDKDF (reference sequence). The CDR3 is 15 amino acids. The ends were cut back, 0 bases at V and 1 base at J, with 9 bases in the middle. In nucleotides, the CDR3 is TGTGCCACCAGCAGAGATCTAGCGATCCAAGAGACCCAGTACTTC. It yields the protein CATSRDLAIQETQYF.

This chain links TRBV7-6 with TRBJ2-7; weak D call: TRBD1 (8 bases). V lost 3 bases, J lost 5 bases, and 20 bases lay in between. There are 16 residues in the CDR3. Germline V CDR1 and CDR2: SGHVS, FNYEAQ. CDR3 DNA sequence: TGTGCCAGCAGCTTGGGGGACAGGACTAGTCCCCACGAGCAGTACTTC. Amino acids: CASSLGDRTSPHEQYF.

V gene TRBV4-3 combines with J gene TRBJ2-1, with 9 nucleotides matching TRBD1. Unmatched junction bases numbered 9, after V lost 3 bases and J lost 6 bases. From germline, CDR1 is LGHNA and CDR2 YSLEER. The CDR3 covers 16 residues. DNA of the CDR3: TGCGCCAGCAGCCAGACGGACAGGGGAGGGGGCAATGAGCAGTTCTTC. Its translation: CASSQTDRGGGNEQFF.

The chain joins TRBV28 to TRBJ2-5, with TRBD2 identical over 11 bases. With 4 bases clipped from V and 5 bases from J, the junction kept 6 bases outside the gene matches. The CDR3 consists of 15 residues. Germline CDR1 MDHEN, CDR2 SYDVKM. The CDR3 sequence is CASSWGTSGGETQYF. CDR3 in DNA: TGTGCCAGCAGTTGGGGGACTAGCGGTGGTGAGACCCAGTACTTC. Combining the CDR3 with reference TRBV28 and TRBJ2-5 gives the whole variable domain DVKVTQSSRYLVKRTGEKVFLECVQDMDHENMFWYRQDPGLGLRLIYFSYDVKMKEKGDIPEGYSVSREKKERFSLILESASTNQTSMYLCASSWGTSGGETQYFGPGTRLLVL.

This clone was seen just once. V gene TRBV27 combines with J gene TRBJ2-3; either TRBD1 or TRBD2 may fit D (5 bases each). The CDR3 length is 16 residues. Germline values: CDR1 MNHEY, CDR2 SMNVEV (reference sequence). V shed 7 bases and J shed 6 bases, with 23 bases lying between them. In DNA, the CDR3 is TGTGCCAGCATATCGCACCCCGGGACGACGGCGGATACGCAGTATTTT. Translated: CASISHPGTTADTQYF.

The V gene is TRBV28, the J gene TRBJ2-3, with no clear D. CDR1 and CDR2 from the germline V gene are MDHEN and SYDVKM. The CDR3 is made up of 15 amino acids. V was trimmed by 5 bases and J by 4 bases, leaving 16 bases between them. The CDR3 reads CASSITTDGSDTQYF. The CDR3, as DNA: TGTGCCAGCAGTATTACGACGGACGGCTCAGATACGCAGTATTTT.

The CDR3 reads CSAAAKWGELGAFF. The DNA for the CDR3 is TGCAGCGCCGCTGCCAAGTGGGGGGAGTTGGGAGCTTTCTTT. This chain connects TRBV29-1 to TRBJ1-1; tentatively, D is TRBD1 (5 bases). Germline-derived CDR1 and CDR2 are SQVTM and ANQGSEA. V was cut by 7 bases and J by 10 bases, with 25 bases left in between. The CDR3 loop spans 14 amino acids.

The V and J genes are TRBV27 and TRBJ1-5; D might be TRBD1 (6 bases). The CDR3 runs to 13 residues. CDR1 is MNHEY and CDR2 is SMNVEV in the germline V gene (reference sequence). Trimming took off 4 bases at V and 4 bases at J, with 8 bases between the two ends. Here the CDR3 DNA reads TGTGCCAGCAGTTCGAGGGGGAATCAGCCCCAGCATTTT. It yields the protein CASSSRGNQPQHF.

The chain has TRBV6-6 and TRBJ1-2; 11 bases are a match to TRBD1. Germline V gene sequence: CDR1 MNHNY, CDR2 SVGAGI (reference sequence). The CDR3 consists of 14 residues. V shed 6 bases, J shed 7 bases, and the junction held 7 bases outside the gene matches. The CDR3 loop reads CASRPGQGGFGYTF. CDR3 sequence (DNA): TGTGCCAGCAGACCGGGACAGGGGGGTTTTGGCTACACCTTC.

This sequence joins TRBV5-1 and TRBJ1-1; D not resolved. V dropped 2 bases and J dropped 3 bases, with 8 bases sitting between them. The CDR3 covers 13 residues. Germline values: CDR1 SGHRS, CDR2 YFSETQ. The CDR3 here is CASSFSGDTEAFF. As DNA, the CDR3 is TGCGCCAGCAGCTTCAGCGGGGACACTGAAGCTTTCTTT.

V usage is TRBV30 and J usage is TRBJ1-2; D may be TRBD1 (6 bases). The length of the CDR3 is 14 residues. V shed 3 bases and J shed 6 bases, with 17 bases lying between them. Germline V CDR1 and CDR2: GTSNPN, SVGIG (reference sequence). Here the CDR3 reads CAWSENREVNGYTF. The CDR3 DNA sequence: TGTGCCTGGAGCGAGAACAGGGAGGTCAATGGCTACACCTTC.

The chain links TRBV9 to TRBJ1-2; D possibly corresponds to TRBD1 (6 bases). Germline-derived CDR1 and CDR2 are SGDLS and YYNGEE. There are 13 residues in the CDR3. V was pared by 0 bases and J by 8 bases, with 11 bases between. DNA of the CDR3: TGTGCCAGCAGCGTAGGGGACACTTGGGGCTACACCTTC. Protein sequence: CASSVGDTWGYTF.

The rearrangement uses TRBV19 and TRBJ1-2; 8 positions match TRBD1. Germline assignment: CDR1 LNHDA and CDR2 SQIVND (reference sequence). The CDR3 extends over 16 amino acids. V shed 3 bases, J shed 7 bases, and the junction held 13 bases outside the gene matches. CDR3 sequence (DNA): TGTGCCAGTAGTATTGCAGGGGGCGAGGGTGCCGGTGGCTACACCTTC. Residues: CASSIAGGEGAGGYTF. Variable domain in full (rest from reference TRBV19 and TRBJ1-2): DGGITQSPKYLFRKEGQNVTLSCEQNLNHDAMYWYRQDPGQGLRLIYYSQIVNDFQKGDIAEGYSVSREKKESFPLTVTSAQKNPTAFYLCASSIAGGEGAGGYTFGSGTRLTVV.

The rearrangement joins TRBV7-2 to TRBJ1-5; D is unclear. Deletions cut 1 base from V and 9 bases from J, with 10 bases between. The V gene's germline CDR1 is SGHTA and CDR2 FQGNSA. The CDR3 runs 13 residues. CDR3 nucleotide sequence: TGTGCCAGCAGCTTAGATCACTGGGGGCCCCAGCATTTT. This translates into CASSLDHWGPQHF.

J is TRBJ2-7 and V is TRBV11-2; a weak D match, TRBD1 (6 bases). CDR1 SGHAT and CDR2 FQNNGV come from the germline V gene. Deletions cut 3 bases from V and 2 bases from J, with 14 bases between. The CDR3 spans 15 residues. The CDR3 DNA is TGTGCCAGCAGCTTTATTCGGGACATTACCTACGAGCAGTACTTC. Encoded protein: CASSFIRDITYEQYF.

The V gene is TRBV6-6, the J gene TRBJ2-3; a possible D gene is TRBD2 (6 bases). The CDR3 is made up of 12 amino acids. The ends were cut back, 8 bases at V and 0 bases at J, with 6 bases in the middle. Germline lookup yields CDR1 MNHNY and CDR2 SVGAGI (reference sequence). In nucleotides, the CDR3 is TGTGCCAGCGGACTAAGCACAGATACGCAGTATTTT. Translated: CASGLSTDTQYF.

CDR3: CASSDPTWNTEAFF. For the CDR3, the DNA is TGTGCCAGCAGTGATCCAACATGGAACACTGAAGCTTTCTTT. V usage is TRBV25-1 and J usage is TRBJ1-1; D not resolved. Germline values: CDR1 MGHDK, CDR2 SYGVNS. This CDR3 comprises 14 residues. Trimming left V 3 bases short and J 1 base short, with 9 bases between.

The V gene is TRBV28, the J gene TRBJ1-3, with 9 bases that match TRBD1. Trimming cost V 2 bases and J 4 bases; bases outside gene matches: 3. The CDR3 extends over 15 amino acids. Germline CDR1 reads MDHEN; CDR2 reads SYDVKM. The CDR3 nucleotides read TGTGCCAGCAGTTTAACAGGGGGCTTGGGAAACACCATATATTTT. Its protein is CASSLTGGLGNTIYF.

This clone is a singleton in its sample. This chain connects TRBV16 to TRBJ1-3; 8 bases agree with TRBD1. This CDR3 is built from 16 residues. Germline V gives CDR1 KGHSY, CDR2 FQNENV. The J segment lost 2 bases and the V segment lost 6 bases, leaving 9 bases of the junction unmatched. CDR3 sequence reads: CASSIRDRKTGNTIYF. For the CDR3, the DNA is TGTGCCAGCAGTATACGGGACAGGAAGACTGGAAACACCATATATTTT.

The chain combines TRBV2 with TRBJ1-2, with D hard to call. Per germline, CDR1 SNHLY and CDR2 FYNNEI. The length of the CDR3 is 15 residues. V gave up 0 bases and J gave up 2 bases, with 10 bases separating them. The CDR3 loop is CASSEALLGNYGYTF. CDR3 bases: TGTGCCAGCAGTGAAGCGCTTCTCGGGAACTATGGCTACACCTTC.

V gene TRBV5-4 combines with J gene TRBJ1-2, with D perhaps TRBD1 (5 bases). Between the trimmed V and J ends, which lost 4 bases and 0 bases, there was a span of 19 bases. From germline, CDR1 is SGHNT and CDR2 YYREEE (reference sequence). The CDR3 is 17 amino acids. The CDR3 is CASSTTRPDNTNYGYTF. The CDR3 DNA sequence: TGTGCCAGCAGCACCACCCGACCGGACAACACTAACTATGGCTACACCTTC.

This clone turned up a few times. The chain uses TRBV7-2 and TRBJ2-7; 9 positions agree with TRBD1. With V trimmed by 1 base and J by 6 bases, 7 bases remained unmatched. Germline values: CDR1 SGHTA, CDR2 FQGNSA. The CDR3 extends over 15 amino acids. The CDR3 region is CASSLVGQGSREQYF. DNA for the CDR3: TGTGCCAGCAGCTTAGTGGGACAGGGTTCCCGCGAGCAGTACTTC.